The sample holds many counts of the clone carrying this T cell receptor (beta chain). The data were obtained in a study of human T cells and chemical hapten exposure. Trimming cost V 5 bases and J 4 bases; bases outside gene matches: 19. This CDR3 is 22 amino acids long. In germline, CDR1 is KGHDR, CDR2 SFDVKD. Noted time point: patch test 1, 2 weeks after DPC sensitization. The treatment denotes: therapeutic diphenylcyclopropenone sensitization with weekly scalp DPC. TCRdb re-called the RACE reads with MiXCR, one entry per CDR3 protein. Counted here are under 450,000 distinct CDR3 sequences, 4.8% occurring once; the ten biggest clones make up approximately 2.1%.

This sequence joins TRBV24-1 and TRBJ2-6; 13 positions agree with TRBD2. This TCR derives from a woman aged 45-65 years with alopecia areata. Some clones in this sample may be carry-over from other donors' samples. Sequenced material: whole blood, taken in connection with sensitization to the hapten diphenylcyclopropenone (DPC). For the CDR3, the DNA is TGTGCCACCAGTGCCATCTCCGGGACTAGCGGGGCCCGAGGTGGCGGGGCCAACGTCCTGACTTTC. Amino acids: CATSAISGTSGARGGGANVLTF.